The 26 T cell receptor beta chains listed next were all sequenced from one sample in a study of T cell responses to AZD1222 COVID-19 vaccine. Data came from immunoSEQ multiplex PCR; TCRdb stores just in-frame clones and leaves some out. The table includes about 110,000 clones, about 85% detected once. Sequenced material: peripheral blood, taken on day 0 of AZD1222 vaccination. The source is an adult in good health.

The chain is built from TRBV3-1 (or the pseudogene TRBV3-2) and TRBJ1-5; D not resolved. The germline V gene encodes CDR1 LGHDT and CDR2 YNNKEL (reference sequence). The V gene lost 2 bases and the J gene lost 1 base, with 18 bases spanning the gap. The CDR3 spans 18 residues. In DNA form, the CDR3 reads TGTGCCAGCAGCCAATACAATTCTGGAGAACGGAGCAATCAGCCCCAGCATTTT. Translated: CASSQYNSGERSNQPQHF.

The V and J genes are TRBV2 and TRBJ1-1; D is ambiguous. Trimming removed 2 bases at V and 5 bases at J, with 3 bases between. This CDR3 contains 11 residues. Germline V gives CDR1 SNHLY, CDR2 FYNNEI. The CDR3 nucleotides read TGTGCCAGCAGTGAACAGACTGAAGCTTTCTTT. Amino acid sequence: CASSEQTEAFF. Using reference TRBV2 and TRBJ1-1 for the parts outside the CDR3, the full variable domain is EPEVTQTPSHQVTQMGQEVILRCVPISNHLYFYWYRQILGQKVEFLVSFYNNEISEKSEIFDDQFSVERPDGSNFTLKIRSTKLEDSAMYFCASSEQTEAFFGQGTRLTVV.

J is TRBJ1-1 and V is TRBV21-1. TRBV21-1 constitutes a pseudogene. The CDR3 runs 17 residues. CDR3 sequence reads: CASSSPPQWVVGTEAFF. CDR3 DNA: TGTGCCAGCAGCAGCCCCCCTCAGTGGGTAGTGGGGACTGAAGCTTTCTTT.

This sequence joins TRBV6-1 and TRBJ2-5; 8 bases line up with TRBD1. CDR3 length: 16 amino acids. Germline V gives CDR1 MNHNS, CDR2 SASEGT. V was clipped by 0 bases and J by 6 bases; unmatched bases: 9. This CDR3 is CASSEAPTGARKTQYF. Written as DNA, the CDR3 is TGTGCCAGCAGTGAAGCCCCGACAGGGGCCAGGAAGACCCAGTACTTC.

V gene TRBV5-8 combines with J gene TRBJ1-1; D may be TRBD1 (5 bases). Per the germline V gene, CDR1 is SGHTS and CDR2 is YDEGEE. The V gene lost 2 bases and the J gene lost 8 bases, with 13 bases spanning the gap. This CDR3 has 13 residues. The CDR3 DNA is TGTGCCAGCAGCTTTGGGGCCGGACCCGAAGCTTTCTTT. Translating it yields CASSFGAGPEAFF.

This clone appeared a few times. V and J are TRBV7-6 and TRBJ1-1, with 7 nucleotides matching TRBD1. The CDR3 is 14 amino acids. With V trimmed by 5 bases and J by 2 bases, 5 bases remained unmatched. The germline CDR1 and CDR2 sequences are SGHVS and FNYEAQ. Here the CDR3 DNA reads TGTGCCAGCAGCGCATACAGGGGTAACACTGAAGCTTTCTTT. It translates to CASSAYRGNTEAFF.

This rearrangement joins TRBV13 to TRBJ2-1; D gene ambiguous. Trimming took off 5 bases at V and 0 bases at J, with 11 bases between the two ends. The germline CDR1 and CDR2 sequences are PRHDT and FYEKMQ (reference sequence). There are 15 residues in the CDR3. The CDR3 coding sequence is TGTGCCAGCAGCACTCAGGTCGCCTCCTACAATGAGCAGTTCTTC. Translated: CASSTQVASYNEQFF.

CDR3 bases: TGTGCCTGGAGTGACCAGGGGGGTTCTCGCGAAAAACTGTTTTTT. Protein sequence: CAWSDQGGSREKLFF. The chain employs TRBV30 and TRBJ1-4, with TRBD1 identical over 7 bases. Germline V CDR1 and CDR2: GTSNPN, SVGIG (reference sequence). The CDR3 has 15 residues. V was pared by 1 base and J by 8 bases, with 10 bases of the junction left unmatched.

The chain has TRBV30 and TRBJ1-2; tentatively, D is TRBD1 (5 bases). Trimming left V 0 bases short and J 8 bases short, with 13 bases between. CDR3 length equals 13 residues. Per the germline V gene, CDR1 is GTSNPN and CDR2 is SVGIG (reference sequence). The chain's CDR3 is CAWSVGAPGGYTF. The CDR3 DNA sequence: TGTGCCTGGAGTGTAGGGGCTCCGGGCGGCTACACCTTC.

This chain connects TRBV18 to TRBJ1-2; 7 bases align to TRBD1. V shed 6 bases and J 7 bases; nucleotides not matched to a gene: 11. Germline loops: CDR1 KGHSH, CDR2 LQKENI. The CDR3 runs 14 residues. The CDR3 DNA is TGTGCCAGCTCCCTCGACAGGGAGATAAGTGGCTACACCTTC. Encoded protein: CASSLDREISGYTF.

Only a few counts were recorded for this clone. The rearrangement uses TRBV10-1 and TRBJ2-1; tentatively, D is TRBD2 (5 bases). The germline gives CDR1 WNHNN, CDR2 SYGVQD (reference sequence). The CDR3 is made up of 14 amino acids. Trimming cost V 2 bases and J 6 bases, with 11 bases left between them. The CDR3 here is CASSEREPFNEQFF. In DNA, the CDR3 is TGCGCCAGCAGTGAGAGGGAGCCCTTCAATGAGCAGTTCTTC.

This chain connects TRBV19 to TRBJ2-2; possibly TRBD1 for D (6 bases). V was cut by 3 bases and J by 4 bases, with 15 bases left in between. Germline loops: CDR1 LNHDA, CDR2 SQIVND (reference sequence). The CDR3 length is 16 residues. The DNA for the CDR3 is TGTGCCAGTAGTATTCGTTGGGACACAACCACCGGGGAGCTGTTTTTT. Its protein is CASSIRWDTTTGELFF.

V and J are TRBV11-2 and TRBJ2-5; D might be TRBD2 (5 bases). V was cut by 5 bases and J by 5 bases, with 9 bases left in between. The CDR3 is 12 amino acids. The germline V gene has CDR1 SGHAT and CDR2 FQNNGV. In DNA, the CDR3 is TGTGCCAGCAGCCGGACTGCGGAGACCCAGTACTTC. As protein: CASSRTAETQYF.

The genes are TRBV2 and TRBJ2-5; 7 bases map to TRBD1. With 7 bases clipped from V and 5 bases from J, the junction kept 7 bases outside the gene matches. Germline V gives CDR1 SNHLY, CDR2 FYNNEI. The CDR3 has 13 residues. In DNA form, the CDR3 reads TGTGCCAGCATTTTCGTGACAGGGGAGACCCAGTACTTC. Translated: CASIFVTGETQYF.

The rearrangement uses TRBV19 and TRBJ1-2; tentative D call: TRBD1 (6 bases). This CDR3 has 14 residues. V was pared by 5 bases and J by 5 bases, with 15 bases between. Per the germline V gene, CDR1 is LNHDA and CDR2 is SQIVND (reference sequence). CDR3 amino acids: CASSPWGQIYGYTF. The CDR3 DNA follows: TGTGCCAGTAGTCCTTGGGGGCAGATTTATGGCTACACCTTC.

V and J are TRBV7-9 and TRBJ2-1; 13 bases map to TRBD2. Germline V CDR1 and CDR2: SEHNR, FQNEAQ (reference sequence). The V gene end was trimmed by 5 bases and the J gene end by 8 bases; junction bases not matched to a gene: 12. The CDR3 length is 17 residues. CDR3 region: CASSPTSGRALGYEQFF. For the CDR3, the DNA is TGTGCCAGCAGCCCAACTAGCGGGAGGGCCCTGGGTTATGAGCAGTTCTTC.

This chain uses TRBV16 with TRBJ1-4; possible D gene TRBD1, 6 bases. This CDR3 contains 16 residues. With 0 bases removed from V and 13 bases from J, the gap between germline ends came to 21 bases. CDR1 is KGHSY and CDR2 is FQNENV in the germline V gene. The DNA of the CDR3 is TGTGCCAGCAGCCAATCCCCGGGGGACACTCGCAGGGGACTGTTTTTT. Its translation: CASSQSPGDTRRGLFF.

The CDR3 bases are TGCAGCGTTGACCTTCCAAACAGGGTAGCGGGCTATGGCTACACCTTC. Its translation is CSVDLPNRVAGYGYTF. This chain uses TRBV29-1 with TRBJ1-2, with D possibly matching TRBD1 (6 bases). CDR3 length: 16 amino acids. V was trimmed by 3 bases and J by 4 bases, leaving 21 bases between them. Germline V gene sequence: CDR1 SQVTM, CDR2 ANQGSEA.

The rearrangement uses TRBV29-1 and TRBJ2-7, with 14 bases fitting TRBD2. The junction had 2 bases not matched to a gene; V was cut back by 4 bases and J by 3 bases. Germline V CDR1 and CDR2: SQVTM, ANQGSEA. This CDR3 has 14 residues. The CDR3 loop reads CSVGLAGGGYEQYF. In nucleotides, the CDR3 is TGCAGCGTTGGACTAGCGGGAGGGGGCTACGAGCAGTACTTC.

The rearrangement joins TRBV5-1 to TRBJ1-4; D is unresolved. V was clipped by 0 bases and J by 7 bases, with 10 bases between them. This CDR3 contains 14 residues. Germline V lookup: CDR1 SGHRS, CDR2 YFSETQ. CDR3: CASSLGPVPEKLFF. CDR3 in DNA: TGCGCCAGCAGCTTGGGCCCTGTCCCTGAAAAACTGTTTTTT.

The rearrangement uses TRBV5-1 and TRBJ2-7, with D perhaps matching TRBD2 (6 bases). The V end was cut by 6 bases, the J end by 6 bases, with 10 bases between. Germline V gene data show CDR1 as SGHRS and CDR2 as YFSETQ. This CDR3 is 11 amino acids long. As DNA, the CDR3 is TGCGCCAGCACCTCCGGGGGCGAGCAGTACTTC. It encodes CASTSGGEQYF.

This chain uses TRBV2 with TRBJ1-1; no reliable D call. Germline V lookup: CDR1 SNHLY, CDR2 FYNNEI. Trimming removed 2 bases from V and 14 bases from J, with 15 bases in between. This CDR3 region has 12 residues. The CDR3 nucleotides read TGTGCCAGCAGTGAAACCGGACGGTCGGGGTTCTTT. Translating gives CASSETGRSGFF. The full variable domain, rest sourced from reference TRBV2 and TRBJ1-1, is EPEVTQTPSHQVTQMGQEVILRCVPISNHLYFYWYRQILGQKVEFLVSFYNNEISEKSEIFDDQFSVERPDGSNFTLKIRSTKLEDSAMYFCASSETGRSGFFGQGTRLTVV.

The chain combines TRBV5-1 with TRBJ1-3; D not certain. Germline-derived CDR1 and CDR2 are SGHRS and YFSETQ. V was pared by 0 bases and J by 4 bases, with 11 bases between. CDR3 length equals 15 residues. As DNA, the CDR3 is TGCGCCAGCAGCTTGGATACCCAGAAAGGAAACACCATATATTTT. Residues: CASSLDTQKGNTIYF.

The chain couples TRBV5-1 to TRBJ1-1; D is possibly TRBD1 (6 bases). CDR1 is SGHRS and CDR2 is YFSETQ in the germline V gene. With 4 bases removed from V and 2 bases from J, the gap between germline ends came to 18 bases. CDR3 size: 16 residues. The chain's CDR3 is CASSPGTSPRNTEAFF. CDR3 sequence (DNA): TGCGCCAGCAGCCCCGGGACAAGTCCCCGTAACACTGAAGCTTTCTTT.

This chain links TRBV2 with TRBJ1-2, with TRBD1 matching over 11 bases. V dropped 7 bases and J dropped 8; count of bases not matched to a gene: 9. Germline CDR1 SNHLY, CDR2 FYNNEI. This CDR3 has 14 residues. As DNA, the CDR3 is TGTGCCAGCACGGACAGGGGGCTGGTTCAAGGCTACACCTTC. Amino acid sequence: CASTDRGLVQGYTF.

The chain employs TRBV5-1 and TRBJ2-7; D is uncertain. The CDR3 is 14 residues long. Looked up from germline, CDR1 is SGHRS and CDR2 is YFSETQ. V was shortened by 7 bases and J by 6 bases, with 20 bases between the two germline ends. CDR3 nucleotides: TGCGCCAGCGGAGAAGGTACATCTCTTATCGAGCAGTACTTC. This codes for CASGEGTSLIEQYF. Together with reference TRBV5-1 and TRBJ2-7, the CDR3 gives the full variable domain: KAGVTQTPRYLIKTRGQQVTLSCSPISGHRSVSWYQQTPGQGLQFLFEYFSETQRNKGNFPGRFSGRQFSNSRSEMNVSTLELGDSALYLCASGEGTSLIEQYFGPGTRLTVT.